The 13 T cell receptor beta chains below all came from one sample that was sequenced in a study of shared clonotypes between healthy human individuals. Clones were sequenced by immunoSEQ multiplex PCR, and TCRdb holds only the in-frame ones, with some missing. The sample carries about 1.9 million clones, 85% to 95% recorded once. Naive CD8 isolation took CD45RO-negative cells positively selected for CCR7 and excluded terminally differentiated effector memory CD45RA+ cells. Sequenced input: naive CD8+ T cells from PBMCs. The receptors stem from a man aged 18 to 29 in good health. Some clones in this sample may be carry-over from other donors' samples.

Notes on this clone: Other DNA sequences in this sample translate to the same CDR3. The gene calls are TRBV9 and TRBJ2-2; D unclear. Trimming stripped 4 bases from V and 2 bases from J, with 3 bases between. CDR1 SGDLS and CDR2 YYNGEE come from the germline V gene. This CDR3 comprises 12 residues. In DNA form, the CDR3 reads TGTGCCAGCAGCACAAACACCGGGGAGCTGTTTTTT. It encodes CASSTNTGELFF.

The rearrangement joins TRBV7-2 to TRBJ2-7; D perhaps matches TRBD1 (6 bases). The V and J ends lost 5 bases and 0 bases respectively, with 17 bases between them. CDR3 length: 16 amino acids. The germline gives CDR1 SGHTA, CDR2 FQGNSA. CDR3: CASSPRQVQSSYEQYF. CDR3 bases: TGTGCCAGCAGCCCCCGACAGGTTCAGAGCTCCTACGAGCAGTACTTC.

V and J are TRBV5-1 and TRBJ1-1; D not certain. V gave up 0 bases and J gave up 4 bases, with 16 bases separating them. From germline, CDR1 is SGHRS and CDR2 YFSETQ. The CDR3 covers 16 residues. In nucleotides, the CDR3 is TGCGCCAGCAGCTTGGCCTACGGGGTCGTGGGCACTGAAGCTTTCTTT. Protein sequence: CASSLAYGVVGTEAFF.

The gene calls are TRBV4-1 and TRBJ2-7; D might be TRBD1 or TRBD2, each matching 5 bases. CDR3 length: 14 amino acids. Germline CDR1 and CDR2: MGHRA and YSYEKL. Trimming removed 4 bases from V and 7 bases from J, with 17 bases in between. CDR3 in amino acids: CASSPGTGIGEQYF. The CDR3 nucleotides are TGCGCCAGCAGCCCGGGGACGGGGATTGGGGAGCAGTACTTC.

There are a few counts of this clone. This chain links TRBV19 with TRBJ1-1, with 10 bases lining up with TRBD1. With V trimmed by 5 bases and J by 9 bases, 9 bases remained unmatched. Germline-derived CDR1 and CDR2 are LNHDA and SQIVND (reference sequence). This CDR3 spans 14 amino acids. CDR3 in amino acids: CASSSGQGLRKAFF. CDR3 in DNA: TGTGCCAGTAGTTCGGGACAGGGGTTACGGAAAGCTTTCTTT.

The V call is TRBV29-1, the J call TRBJ1-5; D call uncertain. V was trimmed by 3 bases and J by 13 bases, leaving 16 bases between them. The CDR3 has 12 residues. The germline CDR1 and CDR2 sequences are SQVTM and ANQGSEA. Here the CDR3 DNA reads TGCAGCGTTGAGAGGTGCACGGTGGCTCAGCATTTT. Protein product: CSVERCTVAQHF. Complete variable domain (other parts from reference TRBV29-1 and TRBJ1-5): SAVISQKPSRDICQRGTSLTIQCQVDSQVTMMFWYRQQPGQSLTLIATANQGSEATYESGFVIDKFPISRPNLTFSTLTVSNMSPEDSSIYLCSVERCTVAQHFGDGTRLSIL.

This chain joins TRBV7-6 and TRBJ2-1, with 7 bases matching TRBD1. With 5 bases clipped from V and 2 bases from J, the junction kept 9 bases outside the gene matches. The germline gives CDR1 SGHVS, CDR2 FNYEAQ. The CDR3 extends over 16 amino acids. The CDR3 coding sequence is TGTGCCAGCAGCGACCGGACAGGTCACACCTACAATGAGCAGTTCTTC. Residues: CASSDRTGHTYNEQFF.

The chain couples TRBV28 to TRBJ1-3; D not resolved. The ends were cut back, 4 bases at V and 4 bases at J, with 17 bases in the middle. This CDR3 spans 16 amino acids. Germline V lookup: CDR1 MDHEN, CDR2 SYDVKM. The CDR3 DNA sequence: TGTGCCAGCAGTTCCCCGTCAGAGGACCTAGGAAACACCATATATTTT. Its translation: CASSSPSEDLGNTIYF.

The chain uses TRBV27 and TRBJ2-6, with 8 bases aligning to TRBD1. From germline, CDR1 is MNHEY and CDR2 SMNVEV (reference sequence). The CDR3 has 17 amino acids. The V gene end was trimmed by 5 bases and the J gene end by 0 bases; junction bases not matched to a gene: 6. This chain's CDR3 is CASSPGQVHSGANVLTF. The CDR3 nucleotides read TGTGCCAGCAGTCCGGGACAGGTACACTCTGGGGCCAACGTCCTGACTTTC.

V usage is TRBV28 and J usage is TRBJ2-3; D unresolved. Trimming pared 3 bases from V and 2 bases from J, leaving 9 bases between. The CDR3 is made up of 14 amino acids. Looked up from germline, CDR1 is MDHEN and CDR2 is SYDVKM. The CDR3: CASSFSRVTDTQYF. In DNA form, the CDR3 reads TGTGCCAGCAGTTTCTCAAGGGTCACAGATACGCAGTATTTT.

This chain joins TRBV4-2 and TRBJ2-5; 8 bases line up with TRBD2. In germline, CDR1 is LGHNA, CDR2 YNFKEQ. This CDR3 spans 18 amino acids. V was clipped by 0 bases and J by 4 bases; unmatched bases: 13. CDR3: CASSQEFLGGRGVETQYF. The CDR3, as DNA: TGTGCCAGCAGCCAAGAGTTCTTAGGAGGGCGGGGGGTAGAGACCCAGTACTTC.

The chain employs TRBV19 and TRBJ1-5, with 9 bases identical to TRBD1. This CDR3 is 15 amino acids long. Germline CDR1 LNHDA, CDR2 SQIVND (reference sequence). V was clipped by 5 bases and J by 2 bases; unmatched bases: 4. CDR3 sequence: CASSWRDRGNQPQHF. CDR3 DNA sequence: TGTGCCAGTAGTTGGAGGGACAGGGGCAATCAGCCCCAGCATTTT.

The chain employs TRBV10-1 and TRBJ2-7; TRBD2 agrees at 12 bases. This CDR3 has 17 amino acids. With 6 bases clipped from V and 0 bases from J, the junction kept 9 bases outside the gene matches. The germline V gene encodes CDR1 WNHNN and CDR2 SYGVQD (reference sequence). CDR3 protein: CASRTSGSPLCSYEQYF. The CDR3 nucleotides are TGCGCCAGCAGGACTAGCGGGAGCCCCCTTTGCTCCTACGAGCAGTACTTC.